This T cell receptor beta chain was sequenced during a study of beta chain features in type 1 diabetes. All of the isolated RNA was reverse transcribed, so expressed TCRB transcripts were sequenced. Profiled with immunoSEQ multiplex PCR; TCRdb holds only in-frame clones, not every one. The profile covers 130,000 to 150,000 clones, with roughly 7.2% appearing a single time and roughly 1.4% taken by the ten largest. Study-level results: It was among patients, rather than healthy donors, that naive, central memory and Treg TCRB repertoires appeared more similar.

Germline V gene sequence: CDR1 MNHNY, CDR2 SVGAGI (reference sequence). The CDR3 is made up of 16 amino acids. V was trimmed by 2 bases and J by 5 bases, leaving 16 bases between them. This clone has just a few counts. The antigen remains unidentified. Purity exceeded 95% in all sorted populations. Sequencing was done on a sample of central memory CD4+ T cells from blood. This chain connects TRBV6-6 to TRBJ2-1; D possibly corresponds to TRBD1 (6 bases). This clonotype was obtained from a woman aged 25 to 45 in good health. The CDR3 loop is CASSYARTVTHNEQFF. The DNA for the CDR3 is TGTGCCAGCAGTTACGCGCGGACAGTGACACACAATGAGCAGTTCTTC.